These 13 T cell receptor beta chains share one sample of origin, sequenced in a study of T cells in Graves' hyperthyroidism and ophthalmopathy. What was amplified from RNA transcripts were TCR beta CDR3 regions. The HTBI primer set drove a first-round RT-PCR of the TCR CDR3. TCRdb independently ran MiXCR on the multiplex PCR reads; one entry per CDR3 protein. This table has 540,000 or so distinct CDR3 sequences, 40% to 55% appearing once. Specimen: peripheral blood or thyroid tissue (not recorded which). Receptor source: an adult woman with Graves' disease, either hyperthyroidism or ophthalmopathy (not recorded which).

This clonotype has ten or more counts. V is TRBV7-9 and J is TRBJ2-5; a weak D match, TRBD2 (5 bases). This CDR3 has 15 amino acids. Germline V gene lookup returns CDR1 SEHNR and CDR2 FQNEAQ (reference sequence). Between the trimmed V and J ends, which lost 4 bases and 4 bases, there was a span of 16 bases. Here the CDR3 DNA reads TGTGCCAGCAGCTCCGGCCGTGGCGGAGGAGAGACCCAGTACTTC. This sequence encodes CASSSGRGGGETQYF.

The chain couples TRBV7-8 to TRBJ1-2; 9 bases agree with TRBD1. Germline CDR1 and CDR2: SGHVS and FQNEAQ. This CDR3 is built from 14 residues. The J segment lost 8 bases and the V segment lost 2 bases, leaving 6 bases of the junction unmatched. CDR3 nucleotide sequence: TGTGCCAGCAGCTTACTACTGGACAGGGGCGGCTACACCTTC. Amino acids: CASSLLLDRGGYTF.

There are many counts of this clonotype. The chain employs TRBV4-1 and TRBJ2-7; D not certain. The V and J ends lost 2 bases and 3 bases respectively, with 8 bases between them. The CDR3 totals 13 residues. The V gene's germline CDR1 is MGHRA and CDR2 YSYEKL. The CDR3 bases are TGCGCCAGCAGCCAATCAGGCCTCTACGAGCAGTACTTC. Translation gives CASSQSGLYEQYF.

This clonotype came up many times. The V gene is TRBV13, the J gene TRBJ1-1, with D unclear. Trimming shortened V by 8 bases and J by 0 bases, and 7 bases separated the two germline ends. The CDR3 consists of 12 residues. From germline, CDR1 is PRHDT and CDR2 FYEKMQ (reference sequence). In DNA form, the CDR3 reads TGTGCCAGCGAACAGATGAACACTGAAGCTTTCTTT. Encoded protein: CASEQMNTEAFF. The full variable domain, completed using reference TRBV13 and TRBJ1-1, is AAGVIQSPRHLIKEKRETATLKCYPIPRHDTVYWYQQGPGQDPQFLISFYEKMQSDKGSIPDRFSAQQFSDYHSELNMSSLELGDSALYFCASEQMNTEAFFGQGTRLTVV.

A few counts support this clonotype. One end of the junction varies from germline; a read error may be responsible. The chain combines TRBV10-2 with TRBJ2-7; 10 bases are a match to TRBD2. Germline CDR1 WSHSY, CDR2 SAAADI. This CDR3 is 15 amino acids long. CDR3 DNA sequence: TGCACCAGCAGATGGATAGCGGGAGGACGTTACGAGCAGTACTTC. Translation: CTSRWIAGGRYEQYF.

The rearrangement uses TRBV7-9 and TRBJ1-4, with a weak D call TRBD1 (5 bases). Germline assignment: CDR1 SEHNR and CDR2 FQNEAQ (reference sequence). V lost 4 bases, J lost 8 bases, and 20 bases lay in between. This CDR3 is 16 amino acids long. CDR3 region: CASSSIVPGLGEKLFF. The CDR3 DNA sequence: TGTGCCAGCAGCTCAATTGTCCCGGGACTGGGGGAAAAACTGTTTTTT.

This clonotype was counted many times. The chain is built from TRBV13 and TRBJ1-6; the D is unclear. Germline CDR1 is PRHDT and CDR2 is FYEKMQ (reference sequence). The CDR3 totals 17 residues. V was trimmed by 4 bases and J by 0 bases, leaving 13 bases between them. In DNA form, the CDR3 reads TGTGCCAGCAGCTCGAATGGGTGGAGCTCCTATAATTCACCCCTCCACTTT. Translating gives CASSSNGWSSYNSPLHF. Combining the CDR3 with reference TRBV13 and TRBJ1-6 gives the whole variable domain AAGVIQSPRHLIKEKRETATLKCYPIPRHDTVYWYQQGPGQDPQFLISFYEKMQSDKGSIPDRFSAQQFSDYHSELNMSSLELGDSALYFCASSSNGWSSYNSPLHFGNGTRLTVT.

The chain couples TRBV10-2 to TRBJ1-1; tentatively, D is TRBD1 (6 bases). V lost 7 bases and J 8 bases, leaving 17 bases between the germline ends. CDR3 length: 13 amino acids. Germline loops: CDR1 WSHSY, CDR2 SAAADI. The CDR3 coding sequence is TGCGCCAGCATGAGTGACAGGACCGCCGAAGCTTTCTTT. Protein: CASMSDRTAEAFF.

In the case of this clonotype: It may be a read error: a sequence one base away is much more abundant. The J gene is TRBJ2-7, the V gene TRBV6-1; 9 bases fit TRBD2. Germline CDR1 and CDR2: MNHNS and SASEGT. This CDR3 contains 14 residues. The CDR3 bases are TGTGCCAGCAGGACTAGCGGAACTTCCTACGAGCACTACTTC. It codes for CASRTSGTSYEHYF.

This chain links TRBV28 with TRBJ1-1, with unresolved D. V was pared by 7 bases and J by 7 bases, with 13 bases between. The CDR3 runs 12 residues. The germline gives CDR1 MDHEN, CDR2 SYDVKM. Written as DNA, the CDR3 is TGTGCCAGCAAGGAGAGAAAGGGTGAAGCTTTCTTT. Translation gives CASKERKGEAFF. Full variable domain (rest looked up from reference TRBV28 and TRBJ1-1): DVKVTQSSRYLVKRTGEKVFLECVQDMDHENMFWYRQDPGLGLRLIYFSYDVKMKEKGDIPEGYSVSREKKERFSLILESASTNQTSMYLCASKERKGEAFFGQGTRLTVV.

In its sample, this clonotype was seen many times. This chain uses TRBV5-1 with TRBJ2-7; D call uncertain. Germline V gene lookup returns CDR1 SGHRS and CDR2 YFSETQ. The CDR3 runs 14 residues. Between the trimmed V and J ends, which lost 0 bases and 3 bases, there was a span of 10 bases. The CDR3 spells CASSLVSPVYEQYF. CDR3 in DNA: TGCGCCAGCAGCTTGGTTTCCCCCGTCTACGAGCAGTACTTC. The full variable domain, completed using reference TRBV5-1 and TRBJ2-7, is KAGVTQTPRYLIKTRGQQVTLSCSPISGHRSVSWYQQTPGQGLQFLFEYFSETQRNKGNFPGRFSGRQFSNSRSEMNVSTLELGDSALYLCASSLVSPVYEQYFGPGTRLTVT.

This clonotype was detected ten times or more. The chain has TRBV7-2 and TRBJ2-7; unclear D gene. V lost 5 bases and J 13 bases, leaving 21 bases between the germline ends. The CDR3 loop spans 13 amino acids. Germline lookup yields CDR1 SGHTA and CDR2 FQGNSA. The CDR3 loop is CASSPYSVPGGYF. The CDR3 nucleotides read TGTGCCAGCAGCCCTTATTCAGTGCCAGGTGGATACTTC.

This clonotype was found many times. This chain links TRBV7-3 with TRBJ2-5, with D perhaps TRBD1 or TRBD2 (5 bases each). CDR3 size: 16 residues. V gave up 5 bases and J gave up 3 bases, with 19 bases separating them. Germline CDR1 and CDR2: SGHTA and FQGTGA. The CDR3 DNA reads as TGTGCCAGCAGCAATCCCGGGGCCCTAGGGGAAGAGACCCAGTACTTC. Translating gives CASSNPGALGEETQYF.